The source of this T cell receptor (beta chain) is a study of cytomegalovirus exposure and HLA in healthy donors. Study-wide findings and caveats: An Asian-associated ancestry cluster reportedly showed fewer N-insertions than the approximately 690-donor mean in a later analysis. Specific recognition of CMV antigens was confirmed in vitro for three chains (all CMV-associated).

CDR1 is MNHEY, CDR2 SMNVEV, per germline (reference sequence). The CDR3 length is 14 residues. V was shortened by 1 base and J by 1 base, with 7 bases between the two germline ends. A note on this clone: Its matching antigen is unknown.

Both 60 Vbeta primers and 13 Jbeta primers went into the PCR. Using immunoSEQ multiplex PCR, the repertoire was profiled, and TCRdb retains in-frame clones only, with some absent. The sample contains roughly 68,000 clones, 75% of which appear only once. Sequencing input: PBMCs. The chain links TRBV27 to TRBJ1-1; the D gene is possibly TRBD1 (5 bases). This receptor was obtained from a woman aged 25 to 39 in good health and CMV-seropositive. This CDR3 is CASSLYRRNTEAFF. For the CDR3, the DNA is TGTGCCAGCAGTTTATACAGGAGGAACACTGAAGCTTTCTTT.